The T cell receptor (beta chain) under discussion was sequenced for a study of beta chain features in type 1 diabetes. General study findings and limits: Type 1 diabetes patients showed a moderate but significant shortening of TCRB CDR3s in all four CD4+ subsets.

Sorting based on CD45RO/CCR7/CD25/CD127/CD95/CD27 separated CD4+ naive, central memory, regulatory and stem cell-like memory cells. For this clone: Its antigen is undetermined.

The sequenced template was cDNA made from the entire isolated RNA. Some 3.4 million reads were obtained on average from naive, central memory and regulatory T cell samples. Libraries were prepared by immunoSEQ multiplex PCR; TCRdb keeps only in-frame clonotypes and omits some of them. Here the sample spans a few hundred thousand clones, approximately 15% being singletons. V was clipped by 5 bases and J by 2 bases; unmatched bases: 6. The CDR3 consists of 16 residues. CDR1 and CDR2 from the germline V gene are SEHNR and FQNEAQ (reference sequence). The V call is TRBV7-9, the J call TRBJ2-1, with 10 bases lining up with TRBD2. This sequence originates from a woman aged 18 to 35 with type 1 diabetes. Sequencing input: naive CD4+ T cells from blood. The CDR3 protein is CASSQTSGRTYNEQFF. The CDR3 DNA reads TGTGCCAGCAGCCAGACTAGCGGGCGAACCTACAATGAGCAGTTCTTC.